This record concerns one T cell receptor (beta chain) sequence. This entry belongs to a study of control samples from healthy donors and cancer patients. Here immunoSEQ multiplex PCR was the method, and the copy in TCRdb shows in-frame clones only, minus some. The table records about 120,000 clones, about 95% of them present only once. The CDR3 loop spans 12 amino acids. V shed 6 bases and J shed 0 bases, with 4 bases lying between them. The genes are TRBV12-3 or TRBV12-4 and TRBJ2-3; D gene unclear. The sequence derives from a man under 40 in good health. What was sequenced was blood. The CDR3: CASSYSTDTQYF. The CDR3 DNA sequence: TGTGCCAGCAGCTACAGCACAGATACGCAGTATTTT.